This T cell receptor (beta chain) was observed in a study of T cell responses to AZD1222 COVID-19 vaccine. In the case of this clone: Its antigen is undetermined.

Repertoires were generated with immunoSEQ multiplex PCR, while TCRdb's copy carries only in-frame clones and drops some. The repertoire consists of about 100,000 clones, with around 96% occurring once and the leading ten covering approximately 2.2%. V was shortened by 5 bases and J by 8 bases, with 16 bases between the two germline ends. CDR3 length equals 14 residues. Germline loops: CDR1 SGHVS, CDR2 FQNEAQ. Study outcomes and limitations: Nearly half of spike-specific TCRs reportedly target variant regions that are unmutated in the B.1.351 and B.1.1.7 variants.

The sample in question was peripheral blood, obtained on day 0 of AZD1222 vaccination. This sequence joins TRBV7-8 and TRBJ2-1; D unclear. The TCR originated in an adult in good health. The CDR3 is CASSILTGQDEQFF. Written as DNA, the CDR3 is TGTGCCAGCAGCATCTTGACCGGTCAGGATGAGCAGTTCTTC.